These 6 T cell receptor beta chains originate from one sample sequenced in a study of T cell repertoires in cytomegalovirus infection. TCRdb re-called the reads with MiXCR, one entry per CDR3 protein. The sample has 150,000 to 200,000 distinct CDR3 sequences; 14% are singletons. The sample comprised PBMCs. These receptors all come from a human donor in good health (CMV status not recorded). Some clones in this sample may be carry-over from other donors' samples.

This clonotype was counted at least ten times. V usage is TRBV7-8 and J usage is TRBJ2-2; D unclear. Germline loops: CDR1 SGHVS, CDR2 FQNEAQ. This CDR3 contains 14 residues. V lost 5 bases, J lost 1 base, and 8 bases lay in between. The CDR3 sequence is CASSALGNTGELFF. CDR3 nucleotides: TGTGCCAGCAGCGCGCTTGGGAACACCGGGGAGCTGTTTTTT.

J is TRBJ2-1 and V is TRBV20-1, with D possibly TRBD2 on 6 matching bases. Looked up from germline, CDR1 is DFQATT and CDR2 is SNEGSKA (reference sequence). This CDR3 is 11 amino acids long. Trimming removed 5 bases from V and 6 bases from J, with 8 bases in between. The CDR3 spells CSASLANEQFF. The CDR3 nucleotides are TGCAGTGCTTCACTAGCCAATGAGCAGTTCTTC.

V and J are TRBV19 and TRBJ1-3; a weak D match, TRBD1 (5 bases). Trimming left V 5 bases short and J 4 bases short, with 12 bases between. The CDR3 is 14 amino acids. Looked up from germline, CDR1 is LNHDA and CDR2 is SQIVND (reference sequence). CDR3 protein: CASSPAGTGNTIYF. The DNA of the CDR3 is TGTGCCAGTAGTCCGGCGGGGACGGGAAACACCATATATTTT.

The chain has TRBV7-2 and TRBJ1-1; D is unresolved. The ends were cut back, 5 bases at V and 0 bases at J, with 10 bases in the middle. The CDR3 sequence is 14 residues long. The germline gives CDR1 SGHTA, CDR2 FQGNSA. CDR3 loop: CASSAPKLNTEAFF. In nucleotides, the CDR3 is TGTGCCAGCAGCGCCCCGAAGTTGAACACTGAAGCTTTCTTT.

This clonotype was observed at least ten times. The genes are TRBV7-2 and TRBJ2-3, with D perhaps assigned TRBD1 or TRBD2 (6 bases each). CDR1 and CDR2 (germline): SGHTA, FQGNSA. V gave up 7 bases and J gave up 4 bases, with 15 bases separating them. This CDR3 is built from 14 residues. CDR3 region: CASIRTGAADTQYF. The CDR3 DNA is TGTGCCAGCATCAGAACGGGGGCCGCAGATACGCAGTATTTT. The full variable domain, with the rest looked up from reference TRBV7-2 and TRBJ2-3, is GAGVSQSPSNKVTEKGKDVELRCDPISGHTALYWYRQSLGQGLEFLIYFQGNSAPDKSGLPSDRFSAERTGGSVSTLTIQRTQQEDSAVYLCASIRTGAADTQYFGPGTRLTVL.

Concerning this clonotype itself: This may come from a read error, since a much larger clone is one base off. The J gene is TRBJ2-5, the V gene TRBV2; D remains unclear. V gave up 6 bases and J gave up 5 bases, with 4 bases separating them. The CDR3 contains 10 residues. From germline, CDR1 is SNHLY and CDR2 FYNNEI. The CDR3 DNA follows: TGTGCCAGCAGGAGGGAGACCCAGTACTTC. Its protein product is CASRRETQYF.